The T cell receptor beta chain under discussion was sequenced for a study of blood T cell repertoires in COVID-19. Overall study: The United States, Italy and Spain provided the acute and convalescent COVID-19 samples. PBMCs, B-cell-depleted T cells, or T cells were the source of the cDNA or gDNA that made up the material.

Trimming cost V 2 bases and J 7 bases, with 15 bases left between them. The V gene's germline CDR1 is MDHEN and CDR2 SYDVKM. CDR3 length: 15 residues. Original analysis: Estimates of nucleated cell counts were drawn from the amplification of reference gene primers. Repertoires were generated with immunoSEQ multiplex PCR, while TCRdb's copy carries only in-frame clones and drops some. That table is the source of V, J and clone size, and D and trimming were worked out from the DNA. The sample lists tens of thousands of clones, around nine tenths occurring once. The sample comprised peripheral blood. The chain recombines TRBV28 with TRBJ1-3; TRBD1 is a possible D gene (6 bases). The receptor comes from a man aged 65 to 79 with acute or convalescent COVID-19. The CDR3 DNA reads TGTGCCAGCAGTTTAAGAAACAGGGATCATAACACCATATATTTT. This codes for CASSLRNRDHNTIYF.